This entry features one TCR beta chain sequence. This clone was seen only once. This clone's antigen is unknown. No qualities accompany the bases; no much larger clone lies one base away. Participants in the prospective study were aged about 18 to 95 years, lived in 24 United States geographic areas, and enrolled through a virtual design. To assign participants to cohorts, the prospective study relied on clinical history that participants themselves reported in a screening survey and a study questionnaire. Mobile phlebotomists in the prospective study collected whole blood, serum and a nasopharyngeal or oropharyngeal swab from every participant. Additional blood draws and questionnaires over an approximately two-month period could optionally be provided by prospective study participants. Prospective study blood samples were shipped either frozen or at room temperature before DNA extraction. Its CDR3 holds 14 amino acids, cysteine through phenylalanine. The kept DNA is CDR3 alone, 42 bases in frame from the first base. Taken from the germline V gene, the CDR1 and CDR2 loops are SGHTA and FQGNSA. The junction shows trimming of 5 bases on V and 4 bases on J, and the gene matches do not reach 5 bases of it.

This sample was included in a study of blood T cell repertoires in COVID-19 (dated by TCRdb to the early 2020s). About the study as a whole: Samples covering the acute and convalescent phases of COVID-19 were provided by collaborators in the United States, Italy and Spain. The material from the prospective study consisted of cDNA or gDNA derived from T cells, B-cell-depleted T cells, or PBMCs. Deeply sampled blood TCRbeta repertoires from subjects exposed to, actively infected with, or recovered from COVID-19 were included in the dataset. The repertoires were made available in a free public database intended to serve as a resource for research on the immune response to SARS-CoV-2. Samples were obtained from the ongoing ImmuneRACE study (first 160 participants) and from approximately 1,200 subjects provided by 6 global collaborators. Sample metadata almost always included a de-identified subject ID, COVID-19 status, age in years and sex. Where available, HLA class I and class II types were obtained from metadata supplied by the sample provider rather than from assay-based typing. The investigation overall reported the following: The amount of clinical and demographic metadata varied by source and participant and was provided uncurated.

TCRbeta CDR3 regions were amplified from genomic DNA using the immunoSEQ Assay, a bias-controlled multiplex PCR. As for how the authors treated the data: Within the assay, amplification of reference gene primers was used to estimate how many nucleated cells each sample contained. To quantify the absolute abundance of each unique TCRbeta CDR3 rearrangement, sequence reads were collapsed and filtered. Productive Simpson clonality was computed per sample as the square root of Simpson's diversity index over productive rearrangements. The table was pulled from immuneACCESS by TCRdb, which kept in-frame rearrangements only. Such tables lose some clones; where checked, under half of the loss comes from unresolved V genes, and the rest has no known cause. D and trimming come from the DNA, and the V and J calls and clone size come from that table. The sample includes around 250,000 clones, with over 75% observed a single time. The ten largest clonotypes hold around 10% of the sample.

Sequencing input: PBMCs or T cells enriched from blood (not recorded which). The chain uses TRBV7-2 and TRBJ1-5; 7 central nucleotides agree with TRBD1. The TCR comes from a woman aged 50 to 65 with acute COVID-19. The base sequence is TGTGCCAGCAGCCCTTTGACAGGGAATCAGCCCCAGCATTTT. This is translated as CASSPLTGNQPQHF.